These 5 T cell receptor beta chains originate from one sample sequenced in a study of blood T cell repertoires in COVID-19. Sequencing was performed with immunoSEQ multiplex PCR; in TCRdb, only in-frame clones are kept and a portion is missing. The sample has more than 85,000 clones, 70% to 90% seen once. Sequencing used peripheral blood. These TCRs come from a human donor in a cohort sampled during active COVID-19.

A note on this clone: The junction does not match germline at one end; this may be a read error. The V call is TRBV28, the J call TRBJ2-2, with D possibly matching TRBD2 (5 bases). Germline CDR1 MDHEN, CDR2 SYDVKM. The CDR3 is 13 residues long. CDR3 sequence (DNA): TGTGCCAGCAGTGCCTCCTCTAGGGCGGAGGTGTTTTTT. This gives the protein CASSASSRAEVFF.

J is TRBJ2-7 and V is TRBV6-2 or TRBV6-3; TRBD2 matches 12 bases. J was trimmed by 2 bases and V by 6 bases; bases with no gene match: 14. In germline, CDR1 is MNHEY, CDR2 SVGEGT. The length of the CDR3 is 18 residues. This CDR3 is CASSRGLAGLGATYEQYF. CDR3 sequence (DNA): TGTGCCAGCAGCCGGGGACTAGCGGGTTTAGGGGCAACCTACGAGCAGTACTTC.

V and J are TRBV27 and TRBJ2-3; TRBD2 matches 8 bases. V gave up 3 bases and J gave up 6 bases; unmatched junction bases: 8. The CDR3 has 15 residues. Germline CDR1 reads MNHEY; CDR2 reads SMNVEV (reference sequence). CDR3 nucleotide sequence: TGTGCCAGCAGTTTCAGACGGGGGGGCGGGGATACGCAGTATTTT. Translating gives CASSFRRGGGDTQYF.

The chain is built from TRBV18 and TRBJ2-1, with D hard to call. The CDR3 totals 13 residues. CDR1 and CDR2 from the germline V gene are KGHSH and LQKENI. Trimming shortened V by 3 bases and J by 8 bases, and 11 bases separated the two germline ends. The DNA of the CDR3 is TGTGCCAGCTCACCTGAGGTAGTCTATGAGCAGTTCTTC. The encoded protein is CASSPEVVYEQFF.

This chain joins TRBV9 and TRBJ1-4; no firm D call. Between the trimmed V and J ends, which lost 0 bases and 6 bases, there was a span of 9 bases. Germline V lookup: CDR1 SGDLS, CDR2 YYNGEE. The length of the CDR3 is 14 residues. The CDR3 region has the DNA TGTGCCAGCAGCGTAGACGCCTCAGATGAAAAACTGTTTTTT. Protein: CASSVDASDEKLFF.